Following are 16 T cell receptor beta chains from one sample sequenced in a study of T cell responses to AZD1222 COVID-19 vaccine. Some clones are missing from TCRdb's copy, which holds only in-frame ones; the method was immunoSEQ multiplex PCR. This sample has roughly 80,000 clones, with about 93% found just once. The specimen comprised peripheral blood, sampled on day 0 of MenACWY control vaccination. These receptors were collected from an adult in good health.

This rearrangement joins TRBV6-2 or TRBV6-3 to TRBJ2-1; TRBD2 matches at 8 bases. The CDR3 is 17 residues long. Germline-derived CDR1 and CDR2 are MNHEY and SVGEGT. J lost 4 bases, V lost 0 bases, and 8 bases had no gene match. In DNA form, the CDR3 reads TGTGCCAGCAGTTACTCCCCGCCTAGCGGGCTTTACAATGAGCAGTTCTTC. It encodes CASSYSPPSGLYNEQFF.

This clone was detected once. CDR3 region: CASSLRGAEQYF. The CDR3 DNA reads as TGTGCCAGCAGCTTGCGGGGAGCCGAGCAGTACTTC. The chain links TRBV7-9 to TRBJ2-7; the D gene is possibly TRBD2 (6 bases). CDR3 size: 12 residues. Trimming stripped 3 bases from V and 6 bases from J, with 9 bases between. The germline V gene encodes CDR1 SEHNR and CDR2 FQNEAQ (reference sequence).

The chain employs TRBV3-1 (or the pseudogene TRBV3-2) and TRBJ1-2, with D perhaps TRBD1 (5 bases). V shed 3 bases and J shed 7 bases, with 9 bases lying between them. The CDR3 consists of 12 residues. Germline lookup yields CDR1 LGHDT and CDR2 YNNKEL (reference sequence). The CDR3 is CASSHRQTGYTF. CDR3 nucleotides: TGTGCCAGCAGCCACAGACAGACTGGCTACACCTTC.

This sequence joins TRBV5-1 and TRBJ2-4; 9 bases line up with TRBD2. V gave up 5 bases and J gave up 1 base; unmatched junction bases: 13. From germline, CDR1 is SGHRS and CDR2 YFSETQ. The CDR3 loop spans 18 amino acids. CDR3 in amino acids: CASSGSPAGGGAKNIQYF. The CDR3 nucleotides read TGCGCCAGCAGTGGAAGCCCTGCGGGGGGGGGCGCCAAAAACATTCAGTACTTC.

The DNA for the CDR3 is TGCAGCGCCGGGAAGGGGGGAAATCAGCCCCAGCATTTT. Its translation is CSAGKGGNQPQHF. The chain recombines TRBV29-1 with TRBJ1-5; possible D gene TRBD1, 6 bases. Germline values: CDR1 SQVTM, CDR2 ANQGSEA. The CDR3 spans 13 residues. V lost 7 bases to trimming and J lost 4 bases, with 14 bases between them. The complete variable domain, with remaining parts taken from reference TRBV29-1 and TRBJ1-5, reads SAVISQKPSRDICQRGTSLTIQCQVDSQVTMMFWYRQQPGQSLTLIATANQGSEATYESGFVIDKFPISRPNLTFSTLTVSNMSPEDSSIYLCSAGKGGNQPQHFGDGTRLSIL.

This clone appeared a single time. As DNA, the CDR3 is TGCGCCAGCAGCTTGGCCAGGGGGGAGACCCAGTACTTC. Protein sequence: CASSLARGETQYF. The genes are TRBV5-1 and TRBJ2-5; 7 bases fit TRBD1. Unmatched junction bases numbered 1, after V lost 0 bases and J lost 5 bases. CDR3 size: 13 residues. Germline V gene lookup returns CDR1 SGHRS and CDR2 YFSETQ.

V is TRBV6-5 and J is TRBJ1-3; D is undetermined. Deletions cut 2 bases from V and 7 bases from J, with 3 bases between. The CDR3 runs 11 residues. In germline, CDR1 is MNHEY, CDR2 SVGAGI. The CDR3 loop is CASSYLNTIYF. The CDR3 DNA reads as TGTGCCAGCAGTTACCTCAACACCATATATTTT.

This clone was seen just once. This rearrangement joins TRBV20-1 to TRBJ1-2; D remains ambiguous. Germline values: CDR1 DFQATT, CDR2 SNEGSKA (reference sequence). There are 11 residues in the CDR3. V was shortened by 5 bases and J by 8 bases, with 12 bases between the two germline ends. CDR3 in DNA: TGCAGTGCTCAGCTAATAAGGGGCTACACCTTC. It translates to CSAQLIRGYTF.

The chain links TRBV18 to TRBJ2-5; 12 bases map to TRBD2. The CDR3 consists of 16 residues. Germline V gives CDR1 KGHSH, CDR2 LQKENI. With V trimmed by 3 bases and J by 4 bases, 6 bases remained unmatched. The CDR3 spells CASSPYELAGGETQYF. The CDR3 coding sequence is TGTGCCAGCTCACCGTACGAACTAGCGGGAGGAGAGACCCAGTACTTC.

This chain joins TRBV27 and TRBJ1-2, with D perhaps TRBD1 (6 bases). The CDR3 runs 13 residues. Per germline, CDR1 MNHEY and CDR2 SMNVEV (reference sequence). Trimming cost V 4 bases and J 8 bases, with 14 bases left between them. CDR3 bases: TGTGCCAGCAGTTACCAGGACAGAACGGGCTACACCTTC. This codes for CASSYQDRTGYTF.

This clone was seen a single time. This chain uses TRBV28 with TRBJ1-2; 7 bases map to TRBD1. This CDR3 is 15 amino acids long. Germline V gene data show CDR1 as MDHEN and CDR2 as SYDVKM. V gave up 5 bases and J gave up 4 bases; unmatched junction bases: 10. The CDR3 spells CASSTIDRESYGYTF. In DNA, the CDR3 is TGTGCCAGCAGTACAATTGACAGGGAGTCCTATGGCTACACCTTC.

The CDR3 DNA follows: TGTGCCAGCAGCCCTCGGGGCGGGAGTGTCGATGAGCAGTTCTTC. This codes for CASSPRGGSVDEQFF. This chain joins TRBV3-1 (or the pseudogene TRBV3-2) and TRBJ2-1, with 7 bases that match TRBD2. From germline, CDR1 is LGHDT and CDR2 YNNKEL (reference sequence). This CDR3 is 15 amino acids long. With 4 bases clipped from V and 8 bases from J, the junction kept 11 bases outside the gene matches.

Here the CDR3 DNA reads TGTGCCAGCAGCCCCCCCGGGACAGGGAACACTGAAGCTTTCTTT. Encoded protein: CASSPPGTGNTEAFF. This rearrangement joins TRBV7-9 to TRBJ1-1; 8 bases fit TRBD1. Germline CDR1 and CDR2: SEHNR and FQNEAQ (reference sequence). The junction had 6 bases not matched to a gene; V was cut back by 5 bases and J by 1 base. The CDR3 sequence is 15 residues long.

This chain connects TRBV5-1 to TRBJ2-2, with 10 bases lining up with TRBD1. This CDR3 is 15 amino acids long. Trimming cost V 4 bases and J 7 bases; bases outside gene matches: 7. The germline V gene encodes CDR1 SGHRS and CDR2 YFSETQ. CDR3 loop: CASSPGTGVGGELFF. CDR3 nucleotides: TGCGCCAGCAGCCCCGGGACAGGGGTTGGCGGGGAGCTGTTTTTT.

J is TRBJ2-7 and V is TRBV28; 8 bases are shared with TRBD1. J gave up 2 bases and V 3 bases, and 6 bases lay outside the gene matches. The CDR3 totals 15 residues. The germline V gene encodes CDR1 MDHEN and CDR2 SYDVKM. CDR3 loop: CASSFFQGATYEQYF. CDR3 bases: TGTGCCAGCAGTTTTTTCCAGGGGGCAACCTACGAGCAGTACTTC.

This clone appeared once. This rearrangement joins TRBV7-2 to TRBJ1-2, with a weak D call TRBD1 (5 bases). With 4 bases removed from V and 0 bases from J, the gap between germline ends came to 12 bases. The CDR3 covers 15 residues. Looked up from germline, CDR1 is SGHTA and CDR2 is FQGNSA. The CDR3 loop reads CASSSQGPSNYGYTF. DNA of the CDR3: TGTGCCAGCAGCTCCCAGGGTCCTTCTAACTATGGCTACACCTTC. The variable domain in full, completed from reference TRBV7-2 and TRBJ1-2, reads GAGVSQSPSNKVTEKGKDVELRCDPISGHTALYWYRQSLGQGLEFLIYFQGNSAPDKSGLPSDRFSAERTGGSVSTLTIQRTQQEDSAVYLCASSSQGPSNYGYTFGSGTRLTVV.